This T cell receptor beta chain was documented in a study of CD8 T cells in Susac syndrome. Study overall: Clinically active disease was present in six of the sequenced Susac syndrome patients. About 8 of these patients were in remission. When blood was drawn, patients with Susac syndrome were on intravenous immunoglobulin alone, on corticosteroids, or therapy-naive.

Reverse transcription of about 0.45 to 1 ug RNA was carried out with random hexamers. Each CDR3 protein is one row after TCRdb ran MiXCR on the immunoSEQ multiplex PCR reads. The sample gives some 150,000 distinct CDR3 sequences, approximately 95% of which show up once; about 0.17% is in the top ten. The sample was CD4+ T cells from PBMCs. This receptor was identified in a human donor with Susac syndrome.

The CDR3 coding sequence is TGCAGCGTGGGGAGCAGGGTTAATGAGCAGTTCTTC. Its protein is CSVGSRVNEQFF. The chain couples TRBV29-1 to TRBJ2-1; perhaps D is TRBD1 or TRBD2 (5 bases each). The CDR3 spans 12 residues. Germline lookup yields CDR1 SQVTM and CDR2 ANQGSEA. V lost 6 bases to trimming and J lost 7 bases, with 13 bases between them.